The T cell receptor (beta chain) under discussion was sequenced for a study of control samples from healthy donors and cancer patients. Clones were sequenced by immunoSEQ multiplex PCR, and TCRdb holds only the in-frame ones, with some missing. In the table there are tens of thousands of clones, approximately 90% of which are singletons. V lost 6 bases to trimming and J lost 4 bases, with 20 bases between them. This CDR3 has 16 residues. The germline V gene has CDR1 MNHEY and CDR2 SVGEGT. The receptor's source is a man aged 30 to 45 with colorectal cancer. The chain couples TRBV6-2 or TRBV6-3 to TRBJ2-3; D is possibly TRBD1 (5 bases). The specimen sequenced was PBMCs. The CDR3 region has the DNA TGTGCCAGCAGCCCCCACTGGACAAGTGCGGCAGATACGCAGTATTTT. Its protein product is CASSPHWTSAADTQYF.